This record concerns one TCR beta chain sequence. V was shortened by 0 bases and J by 0 bases, with 10 bases between the two germline ends. Germline-derived CDR1 and CDR2 are SGHNT and YYREEE (reference sequence). The CDR3 contains 16 residues. The assay was immunoSEQ multiplex PCR, and TCRdb's table has in-frame clones only and misses some. Of just under 65,000 clones in the sample, approximately 94% are singletons; the top ten hold 6.5% to 9.5%. This record belongs to a study of PD-1 blockade in classical Hodgkin lymphoma. As for time point: cycle 4 day 1 (C4D1), after less than 7 weeks of nivolumab. Each patient's relapse followed autologous stem cell transplantation, and brentuximab vedotin exposure varied.

The chain employs TRBV5-4 and TRBJ2-1; D might be TRBD1 (5 bases). This sequence originates from a human donor with classical Hodgkin lymphoma. Sequenced here: peripheral blood mononuclear cells (PBMCs), sampled before the fourth cycle of nivolumab. The CDR3 coding sequence is TGTGCCAGCAGCTTGGACCCGACAGCCTCCTACAATGAGCAGTTCTTC. Translation gives CASSLDPTASYNEQFF.